Here is one T cell receptor (beta chain) with its context. Its specific antigen is unknown. Base qualities are not provided; no much larger clone lies one nucleotide away. These data originate in a study of sequential checkpoint blockade in melanoma (dated 2019 in TCRdb). For the wider study: In a 1:1 randomization, patients received either first-line nivolumab then ipilimumab (arm A) or ipilimumab then nivolumab (arm B). Maintenance nivolumab came after both trial sequences.

The immunoSEQ Assay was used to immunosequence TCRbeta CDR3 regions from genomic DNA. Before high-throughput sequencing, the genomic DNA was amplified using bias-controlled multiplex PCR. From the authors' description of their analysis: To quantify the absolute abundance of each unique TCRbeta CDR3 region, the sequences were collapsed and filtered. Clonality, defined as 1 minus Pielou's evenness, was calculated using only productive rearrangements. Clones with significantly greater frequencies in on-treatment versus baseline samples were identified using a previously published method. Drawn from immuneACCESS, this table holds only the in-frame rearrangements with V and J called that TCRdb kept. Clones are partly lost; checked studies trace under half to an unresolved V gene and leave the rest unexplained. V and J calls and clone size are as listed in that table; D and trimming were resolved from the DNA. The sample includes 25,000 to 30,000 clones, with 83% observed a single time. About 15% of the sample lies in the top ten.

From its cysteine to its phenylalanine, the CDR3 spans 18 amino acids. Only the CDR3 DNA is retained, 54 bases long and in frame from the first base. CDR1 and CDR2, per the germline V gene (reference sequence), are LNHDA and SQIVND. V is pruned by 1 base and J by 8 bases, leaving 11 bases of the junction without a gene match. Overall results and qualifications from the work: The response-prediction model combining TCR metrics and mutation burden needs validation in larger, independent patient cohorts.

The label giving this sample's treatment or condition can be read as: randomized to nivolumab then ipilimumab (arm A) or the reverse (arm B). Prior DNA-damaging chemotherapy had not been received by any trial patient. On a FACS Aria II flow cytometer, live CD3+CD8+ cells that were negative for CD19 and CD56 were sorted from thawed PBMCs. Samples came from patients with melanoma in CheckMate 064, a randomized, open-label phase II trial of sequential checkpoint blockade. Peripheral blood mononuclear cells were collected by leukapheresis, purified with Ficoll-Paque, and frozen in human serum with approximately 9.9% DMSO. Immediately after sorting, the purity of sorted blood CD3+CD8+ cells was verified to be >98%, after which DNA was extracted.

The sequencing used CD8+ T cells sorted from blood (inferred from file names), collected from a patient given nivolumab and ipilimumab in sequence. The TCR originated in a human donor with melanoma. The rearrangement joined TRBV19 to TRBJ2-1; TRBD2 agrees with 13 junctional bases. The CDR3 protein sequence reads: CASSIASLLAGGRDEQFF. Read as DNA, the sequence is TGTGCCAGTAGTATAGCGTCACTACTAGCGGGGGGGCGGGATGAGCAGTTCTTC.